This T cell receptor (beta chain) comes out of a study of a mutant IDH1 vaccine in newly diagnosed glioma. Details on this clone: Its target is not known.

Using immunoSEQ multiplex PCR, the repertoire was profiled, and TCRdb retains in-frame clones only, with some absent. The repertoire holds approximately 30,000 clones, with around 90% as singletons. The time point here: week 47, end of study. Doses consisted of 300 ug of mutant IDH1 20-mer peptide each, paired with topical imiquimod. Material: PBMCs, obtained from a glioma patient whose treatment included an IDH1 peptide vaccine. The source of this sequence is a woman aged 40 to 50 with glioma.

CDR3: CASSFPGQGGGYTF. The CDR3 region has the DNA TGTGCCAGCAGCTTTCCGGGACAGGGTGGTGGCTACACCTTC. V and J are TRBV7-9 and TRBJ1-2; 9 bases fit TRBD1. CDR1 SEHNR and CDR2 FQNEAQ come from the germline V gene (reference sequence). V shed 3 bases, J shed 7 bases, and the junction held 6 bases outside the gene matches. The length of the CDR3 is 14 residues.